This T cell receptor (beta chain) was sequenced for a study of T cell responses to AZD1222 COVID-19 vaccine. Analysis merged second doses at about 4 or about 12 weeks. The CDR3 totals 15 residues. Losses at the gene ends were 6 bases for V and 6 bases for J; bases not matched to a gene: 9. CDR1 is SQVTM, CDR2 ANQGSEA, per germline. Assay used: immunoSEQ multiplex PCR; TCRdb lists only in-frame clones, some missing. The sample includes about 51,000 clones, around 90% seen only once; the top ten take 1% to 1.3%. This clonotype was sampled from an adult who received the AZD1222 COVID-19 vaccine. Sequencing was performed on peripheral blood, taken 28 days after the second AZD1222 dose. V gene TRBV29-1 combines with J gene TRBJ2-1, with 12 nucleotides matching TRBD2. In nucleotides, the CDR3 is TGCAGCGTCAAAGAGGGACTAGCGGGTATCAATGAGCAGTTCTTC. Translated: CSVKEGLAGINEQFF.